The 9 T cell receptor beta chains below were found in one sample sequenced in a study of identical twins. TCRdb re-derived calls from the 5' RACE reads in MiXCR, one entry per CDR3 protein. The data hold hundreds of thousands of distinct CDR3 sequences, with approximately 13% observed a single time. The same data also contributed to another study, on yellow fever vaccine responses in identical twins.

The sequencing sample was made of PBMCs. These TCRs come from a woman under 30 in good health.

The chain couples TRBV7-8 to TRBJ2-1, with TRBD2 matching 14 bases. Germline CDR1 is SGHVS and CDR2 is FQNEAQ. Trimming at V came to 5 bases and at J to 8 bases, leaving 8 bases not matched to a gene. This CDR3 is 16 amino acids long. In DNA, the CDR3 is TGTGCCAGCAGCCCCGGGACTAGCGGGAGTTCCTATGAGCAGTTCTTC. Encoded protein: CASSPGTSGSSYEQFF.

In its sample, this clonotype was seen many times. The J gene is TRBJ2-7, the V gene TRBV10-3; 8 bases line up with TRBD1. The germline V gene has CDR1 ENHRY and CDR2 SYGVKD. The junction had 16 bases not matched to a gene; V was cut back by 2 bases and J by 4 bases. The CDR3 runs to 18 residues. The CDR3 protein is CAISEMGNSRTGRYEQYV. The DNA for the CDR3 is TGTGCCATCAGTGAGATGGGGAATTCGAGGACAGGGAGATACGAGCAGTACGTC.

The J gene is TRBJ2-3, the V gene TRBV5-1; tentatively, D is TRBD1 or TRBD2 (5 bases each). Germline lookup yields CDR1 SGHRS and CDR2 YFSETQ. V was shortened by 6 bases and J by 0 bases, with 11 bases between the two germline ends. The CDR3 is made up of 14 amino acids. CDR3: CASMGVLSTDTQYF. The CDR3 bases are TGCGCCAGCATGGGGGTTCTAAGCACAGATACGCAGTATTTT. Full variable domain (missing parts from reference TRBV5-1 and TRBJ2-3): KAGVTQTPRYLIKTRGQQVTLSCSPISGHRSVSWYQQTPGQGLQFLFEYFSETQRNKGNFPGRFSGRQFSNSRSEMNVSTLELGDSALYLCASMGVLSTDTQYFGPGTRLTVL.

This clonotype occurred many times. The rearrangement links TRBV5-1 to TRBJ1-2; no firm D call. V was trimmed by 3 bases and J by 1 base, leaving 13 bases between them. Per germline, CDR1 SGHRS and CDR2 YFSETQ. This CDR3 contains 15 residues. CDR3 in DNA: TGCGCCAGCAGCTCCCGGCCTTTCTTTAACTATGGCTACACCTTC. This codes for CASSSRPFFNYGYTF. Complete variable domain (other parts from reference TRBV5-1 and TRBJ1-2): KAGVTQTPRYLIKTRGQQVTLSCSPISGHRSVSWYQQTPGQGLQFLFEYFSETQRNKGNFPGRFSGRQFSNSRSEMNVSTLELGDSALYLCASSSRPFFNYGYTFGSGTRLTVV.

The CDR3 DNA is TGTGCCAGCACCGGACATACCTACAATGAGCAGTTCTTC. This sequence encodes CASTGHTYNEQFF. This chain connects TRBV7-8 to TRBJ2-1, with D possibly matching TRBD1 (5 bases). Germline V gives CDR1 SGHVS, CDR2 FQNEAQ. V lost 7 bases, J lost 2 bases, and 9 bases lay in between. The CDR3 consists of 13 residues.

This clonotype has only a few counts. The chain is built from TRBV14 and TRBJ1-1; D unclear. V lost 1 base and J 5 bases, leaving 11 bases between the germline ends. CDR3 length: 14 residues. CDR1 is SGHDN and CDR2 is FVKESK in the germline V gene. The chain's CDR3 is CASSQGNRWTEAFF. The DNA for the CDR3 is TGTGCCAGCAGCCAAGGAAATCGGTGGACTGAAGCTTTCTTT.

Only a few counts were recorded for this clonotype. This chain connects TRBV9 to TRBJ2-7, with 10 bases lining up with TRBD1. The CDR3 covers 16 residues. Germline CDR1 SGDLS, CDR2 YYNGEE. Trimming at V came to 3 bases and at J to 1 base, leaving 7 bases not matched to a gene. This CDR3 is CASSDGQGEFSYEQYV. In DNA form, the CDR3 reads TGTGCCAGCAGCGATGGACAGGGGGAGTTTTCCTACGAGCAGTACGTC.

This clonotype has at least ten counts. The chain combines TRBV4-1 with TRBJ1-5, with unresolved D. The ends were cut back, 4 bases at V and 8 bases at J, with 15 bases in the middle. Germline V gene lookup returns CDR1 MGHRA and CDR2 YSYEKL. The CDR3 spans 14 residues. The CDR3 loop reads CASSPSVGWEPQHF. In nucleotides, the CDR3 is TGCGCCAGCAGCCCAAGCGTGGGGTGGGAGCCCCAGCATTTT.

J is TRBJ2-1 and V is TRBV20-1, with no clear D. The CDR3 covers 14 residues. CDR1 is DFQATT, CDR2 SNEGSKA, per germline (reference sequence). The V end lost 3 bases, the J end lost 4 bases, and 13 bases lay between the germline ends. The CDR3 protein is CSASRDTFYNEQFF. DNA for the CDR3: TGCAGTGCTAGTCGTGACACCTTTTACAATGAGCAGTTCTTC.